This is a list of T cell receptor beta chains from one sample in a study of OX40 agonist ivuxolimab in advanced cancers. Profiling relied on immunoSEQ multiplex PCR, and the TCRdb table lists in-frame clones only, not all of them. The table lists tens of thousands of clones, about 85% of them singletons. The sample here was CD4+ or CD8+ T cells sorted from blood, taken in a trial of the OX40 agonist ivuxolimab. The source of these receptors is an adult with an advanced solid tumor such as melanoma, head and neck, liver or kidney cancer. The CDR3 runs from the conserved cysteine through the conserved F or W. Each record gives: V gene, CDR3 length, clone size, CDR3 protein. A clone size is listed for some rows: how often the clone was seen (once, few, many), or a class if it is expanded.

>TRBV5-8|14|NA
CASNPRGAQLEQYF
>TRBV7-6|14|NA
CASSPVAEGETQYF
>TRBV7-7|16|NA
CASSLLGVGDTGELFF
>TRBV21-1|21|once
CASSKKANRWAGGSLNSPLHF
>TRBV30|14|NA
CALYRGLGNYGYTF
>TRBV7-9|15|NA
CASSLGGPTNNEQFF
>TRBV30|12|NA
CAWSLGFAEAFF
>TRBV4-1|14|NA
CASSQDGGPYGYTF
>TRBV27|12|NA
CASSSGIHEQYF
>TRBV7-6|15|NA
CASSFNQGANTEAFF
>TRBV28|14|NA
CASSKPTVDNEQFF
>TRBV2|16|NA
CAIDNMGDRQNTEAFF
>TRBV11-2|13|NA
CASSLGRGYEQYF
>TRBV2|15|NA
CASSEGSGIVYEQYF
>TRBV27|14|NA
CASSLTGDSDTQYF
>TRBV27|13|NA
CASSLQVTYEQYF
>TRBV7-9|11|NA
CASSWDEKLFF
>TRBV18|14|NA
CASSPDTDTGELFF
>TRBV6-4|14|once
CASSPGQRDNEQFF
>TRBV5-6|17|NA
CASSLGGQVNFQETQYF
>TRBV10-2|13|NA
CATADGGPYEQYF
>TRBV30|9|NA
CACPFEQYF
>TRBV7-2|16|few
CASSLESGDSNQPQHF
>TRBV21-1|17|once
CASISEPGQGNQETQYF
>TRBV6-5|14|NA
CASSYVAVGYGYTF
>TRBV7-9|16|NA
CASSLASQGGQETQYF
>TRBV29-1|14|NA
CSVEESESPGGYTF
>TRBV2|14|once
CASSERVSTDTQYF
>TRBV7-7|14|NA
CASSEDRDNSEQYF
>TRBV19|15|NA
CASSPGQGPWYEQYF
>TRBV5-8|15|NA
CASSLESTDNYEQYF
>TRBV4-1|15|few
CASSQVFRHGYGYTF
>TRBV5-1|14|NA
CASSLGQGADTQYF
>TRBV19|15|NA
CASSAGTGSSYEQYF
>TRBV19|15|once
CASSIDGGPGYEQYF
>TRBV7-9|17|NA
CASSLAVLGTEAEKLFF
>TRBV6-5|13|NA
CASSYDGFTEAFF
>TRBV6-1|15|once
CASSEILRGGYEQYF
>TRBV4-1|16|NA
CASSQDKQGGNEKLFF